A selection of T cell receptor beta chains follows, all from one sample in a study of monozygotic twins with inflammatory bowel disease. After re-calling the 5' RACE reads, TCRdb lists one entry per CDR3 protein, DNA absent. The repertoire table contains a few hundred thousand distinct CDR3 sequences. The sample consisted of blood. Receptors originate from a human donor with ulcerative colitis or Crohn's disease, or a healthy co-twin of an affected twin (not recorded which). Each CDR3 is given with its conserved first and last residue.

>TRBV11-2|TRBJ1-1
CASSLALRTGGWYKGTEAFF
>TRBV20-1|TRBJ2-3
CSAEGLAGKSADTQYF
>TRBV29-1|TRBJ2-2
CSVARGRTGELFF
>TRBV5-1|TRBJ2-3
CASSLSGFTDTQYF
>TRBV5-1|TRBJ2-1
CASSWGLAGELYNEQFF
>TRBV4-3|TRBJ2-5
CASSQDPRRETQYF
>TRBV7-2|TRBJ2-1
CASSLAGGMYNEQFF
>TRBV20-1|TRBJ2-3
CSARDQGTSGGDTQYF
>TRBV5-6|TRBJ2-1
CASSSGLSSYNEQFF
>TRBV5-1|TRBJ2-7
CASSLDRTIYEQYF
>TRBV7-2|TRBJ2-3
CASSLGSGGLDTQYF
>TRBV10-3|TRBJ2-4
CAISEGGEAKNMQYF
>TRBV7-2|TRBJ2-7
CASSLARGQGAYEQYF
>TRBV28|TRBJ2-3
CASSFRAGDTDTQYF
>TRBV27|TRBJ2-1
CASSLGPHSLNNEQFF
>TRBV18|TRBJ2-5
CASSSQLTGQETQYF
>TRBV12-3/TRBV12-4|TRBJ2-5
CASSFDGSGGQETQYF
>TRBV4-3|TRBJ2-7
CASSQDFDSPYEQYF
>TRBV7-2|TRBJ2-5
CASSSPGIRETQYF
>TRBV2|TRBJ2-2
CASTSSRTSGGTGELFF